The clone carrying this T cell receptor beta chain showed up just a few times. The antigen is unknown. The data belong to a study of beta chain features in type 1 diabetes. The investigators reverse transcribed all of the isolated RNA, so they sequenced expressed TCRB transcripts. Using immunoSEQ multiplex PCR, the repertoire was profiled, and TCRdb retains in-frame clones only, with some absent. The repertoire holds some 150,000 clones, with 8.5% to 12% as singletons. Germline assignment: CDR1 MNHEY and CDR2 SMNVEV (reference sequence). There are 15 residues in the CDR3. J gave up 4 bases and V 6 bases, and 8 bases lay outside the gene matches. CD4+ naive, central memory, regulatory and stem cell-like memory cells were sorted via CD45RO/CCR7/CD25/CD127/CD95/CD27. Study-wide findings and caveats: Reduced insertions and increased deletions marked VDJ junctions in type 1 diabetes patients.

This receptor was obtained from a man aged 18 to 35 in good health. The sequencing input was naive CD4+ T cells from blood. V is TRBV27 and J is TRBJ2-7; 11 positions agree with TRBD1. The CDR3 spells CASRGIGTGGYEQYF. For the CDR3, the DNA is TGTGCCAGCAGGGGCATCGGGACAGGGGGGTACGAGCAGTACTTC.